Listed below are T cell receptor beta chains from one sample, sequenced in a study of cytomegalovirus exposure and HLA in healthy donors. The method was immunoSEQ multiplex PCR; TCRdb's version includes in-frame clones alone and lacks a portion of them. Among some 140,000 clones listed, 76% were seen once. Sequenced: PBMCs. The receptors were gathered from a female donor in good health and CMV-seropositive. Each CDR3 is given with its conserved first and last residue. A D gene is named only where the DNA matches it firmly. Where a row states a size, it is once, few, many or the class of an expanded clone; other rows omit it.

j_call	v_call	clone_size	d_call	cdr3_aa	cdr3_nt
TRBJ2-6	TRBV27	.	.	CASSSYGAGANVLTF	TGTGCCAGCAGTTCATACGGGGCTGGGGCCAACGTCCTGACTTTC
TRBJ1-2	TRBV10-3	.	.	CAISESNLGGYTF	TGTGCCATCAGTGAGTCGAACCTTGGCGGCTACACCTTC
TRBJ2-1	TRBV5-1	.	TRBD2	CASRGLAGGPNEQFF	TGCGCCAGCAGAGGACTAGCGGGGGGGCCTAATGAGCAGTTCTTC
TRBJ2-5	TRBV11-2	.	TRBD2	CASSSSGSQTQYF	TGTGCCAGCAGCTCCAGCGGGAGCCAGACCCAGTACTTC
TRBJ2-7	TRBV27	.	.	CASTGEQYF	TGTGCCAGCACAGGCGAGCAGTACTTC
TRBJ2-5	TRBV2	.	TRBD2	CASSPSGAETQYF	TGTGCCAGCAGCCCTAGCGGGGCGGAGACCCAGTACTTC
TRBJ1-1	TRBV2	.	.	CASSDGGNTEAFF	TGTGCCAGCAGTGACGGGGGGAACACTGAAGCTTTCTTT
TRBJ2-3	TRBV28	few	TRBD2	CASSWTSGGTDTQYF	TGTGCCAGCAGCTGGACTAGCGGGGGCACAGATACGCAGTATTTT
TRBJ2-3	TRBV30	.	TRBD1	CAWRTGSRTTDTQYF	TGTGCCTGGCGGACAGGGTCAAGGACCACAGATACGCAGTATTTT
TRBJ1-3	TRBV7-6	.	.	CASSTDSGNTIYF	TGTGCCAGCAGCACAGACTCTGGAAACACCATATATTTT
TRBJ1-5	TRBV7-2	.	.	CASSLGLSNQPQHF	TGTGCCAGCAGCTTAGGCCTTAGTAATCAGCCCCAGCATTTT
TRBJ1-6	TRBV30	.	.	CAWSYPNRGNSPLHF	TGTGCCTGGAGTTATCCTAATCGGGGTAATTCACCCCTCCACTTT